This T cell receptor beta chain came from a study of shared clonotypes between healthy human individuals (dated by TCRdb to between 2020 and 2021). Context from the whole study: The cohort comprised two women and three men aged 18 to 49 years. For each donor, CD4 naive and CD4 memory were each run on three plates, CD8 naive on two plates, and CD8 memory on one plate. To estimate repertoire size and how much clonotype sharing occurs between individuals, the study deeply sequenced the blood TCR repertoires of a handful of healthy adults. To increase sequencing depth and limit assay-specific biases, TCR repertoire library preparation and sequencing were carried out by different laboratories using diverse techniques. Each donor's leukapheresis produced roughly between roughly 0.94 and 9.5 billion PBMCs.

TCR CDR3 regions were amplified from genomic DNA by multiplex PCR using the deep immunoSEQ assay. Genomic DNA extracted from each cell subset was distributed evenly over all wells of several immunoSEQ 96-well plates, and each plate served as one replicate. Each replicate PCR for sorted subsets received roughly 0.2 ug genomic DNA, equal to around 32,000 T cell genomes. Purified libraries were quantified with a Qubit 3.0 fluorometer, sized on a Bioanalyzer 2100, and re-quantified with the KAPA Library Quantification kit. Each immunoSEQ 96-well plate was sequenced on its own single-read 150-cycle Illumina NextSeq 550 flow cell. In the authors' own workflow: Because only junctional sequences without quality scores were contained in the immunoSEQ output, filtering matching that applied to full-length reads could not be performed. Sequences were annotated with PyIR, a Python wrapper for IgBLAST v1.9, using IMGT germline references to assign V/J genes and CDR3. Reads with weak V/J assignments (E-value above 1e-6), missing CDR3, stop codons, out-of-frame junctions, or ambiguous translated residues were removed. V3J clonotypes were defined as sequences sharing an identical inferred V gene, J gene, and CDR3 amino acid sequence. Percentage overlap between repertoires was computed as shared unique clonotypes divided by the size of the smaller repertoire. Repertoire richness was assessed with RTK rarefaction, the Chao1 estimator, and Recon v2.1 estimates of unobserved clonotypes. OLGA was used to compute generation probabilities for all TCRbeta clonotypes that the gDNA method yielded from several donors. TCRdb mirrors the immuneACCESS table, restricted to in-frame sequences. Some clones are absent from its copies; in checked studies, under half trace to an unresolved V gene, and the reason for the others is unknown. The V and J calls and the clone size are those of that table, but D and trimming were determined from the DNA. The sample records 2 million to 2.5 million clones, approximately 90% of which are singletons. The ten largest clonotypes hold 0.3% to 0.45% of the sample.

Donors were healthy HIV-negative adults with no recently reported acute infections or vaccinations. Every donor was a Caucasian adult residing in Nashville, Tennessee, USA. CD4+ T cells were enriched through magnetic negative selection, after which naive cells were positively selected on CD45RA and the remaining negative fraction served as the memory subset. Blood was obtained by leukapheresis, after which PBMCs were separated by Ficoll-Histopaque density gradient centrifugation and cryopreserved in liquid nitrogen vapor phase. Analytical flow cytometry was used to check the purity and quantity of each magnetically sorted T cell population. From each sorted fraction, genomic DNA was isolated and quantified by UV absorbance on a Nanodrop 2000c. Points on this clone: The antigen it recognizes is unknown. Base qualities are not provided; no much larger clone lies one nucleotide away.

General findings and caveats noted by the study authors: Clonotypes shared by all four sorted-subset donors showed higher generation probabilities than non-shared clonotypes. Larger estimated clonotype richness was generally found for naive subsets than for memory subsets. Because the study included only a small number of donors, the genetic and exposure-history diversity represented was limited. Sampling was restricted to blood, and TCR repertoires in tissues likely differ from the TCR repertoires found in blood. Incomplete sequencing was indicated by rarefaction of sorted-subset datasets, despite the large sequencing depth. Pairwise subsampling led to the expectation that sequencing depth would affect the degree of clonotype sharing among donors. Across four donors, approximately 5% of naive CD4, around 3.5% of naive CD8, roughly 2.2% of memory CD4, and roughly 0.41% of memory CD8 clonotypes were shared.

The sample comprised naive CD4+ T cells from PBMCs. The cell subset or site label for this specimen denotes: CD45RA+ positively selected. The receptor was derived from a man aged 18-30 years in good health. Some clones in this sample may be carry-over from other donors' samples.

CDR3 reads: CASSSLGGSGSYEQYF. The DNA reads TGCGCCAGCAGCTCTCTGGGCGGTTCTGGCTCCTACGAGCAGTACTTC. This sequence uses TRBV5-1 and TRBJ2-7, with the D gene too uncertain to name. The germline ends are 16 bases apart after V is trimmed by 3 bases and J by 0 bases. Looking up the germline V gene yields CDR1 SGHRS and CDR2 YFSETQ. The CDR3 measures 16 amino acids from cysteine to phenylalanine. Just the 48-base CDR3 DNA is kept, in frame starting at base 1.